The source of this TCR beta chain is a study of radiotherapy plus CTLA-4 blockade in lung cancer. Across the study: Disease control was seen in 30% to 35% of patients, objective responses in more than 15%. Notes on the study in general: Radiotherapy with ipilimumab was followed by blood expansion of tumor-derived clones.

This clone came up once. No antigen is known for it. Measured with immunoSEQ multiplex PCR; TCRdb has only the in-frame clones, and not every one. The repertoire has some 96,000 clones, just over 85% of them found once; the top ten carry under 5.5%. The germline V gene encodes CDR1 SGHTA and CDR2 FQGNSA. Trimming shortened V by 1 base and J by 2 bases, and 12 bases separated the two germline ends. The CDR3 length is 15 residues. The input for sequencing was peripheral blood, taken from a patient treated with radiotherapy plus ipilimumab. The receptor was derived from a human donor with non-small cell lung cancer that progressed on radiotherapy plus ipilimumab. The rearrangement joins TRBV7-2 to TRBJ2-7; D unresolved. DNA of the CDR3: TGTGCCAGCAGCTTAGGGGTAATCAGCGCCTACGAGCAGTACTTC. Translation: CASSLGVISAYEQYF.